These T cell receptor beta chains were read from a single sample in a study of cytomegalovirus exposure and HLA in healthy donors. Sequencing used immunoSEQ multiplex PCR; TCRdb keeps in-frame clones, though not all of them. This table has 150,000 to 200,000 clones, 81% appearing once. The sample was PBMCs. These receptors all come from a woman in her 30s in good health and CMV-seronegative. The CDR3 runs from the conserved cysteine through the conserved F or W. D genes are given only for firm matches. Clone sizes are given selectively: once, few, many, or a class where the clone is expanded.

size: .
J: TRBJ1-2
D: .
V: TRBV5-1
DNA: TGCGCCAGCAGCGGCCCCCGGGGGGACTATGGCTACACCTTC
CDR3: CASSGPRGDYGYTF

size: few
J: TRBJ2-7
D: TRBD2
V: TRBV9
DNA: TGTGCCAGCAGCGCGACCTCACCCCGGGGGGGACTAGCGAGGATGTACTTC
CDR3: CASSATSPRGGLARMYF

size: .
J: TRBJ1-4
D: TRBD1
V: TRBV27
DNA: TGTGCCAGCAGTTCCGGGACAGAGTATCAAAAACTGTTTTTT
CDR3: CASSSGTEYQKLFF

size: .
J: TRBJ2-5
D: .
V: TRBV5-1
DNA: TGCGCCAGCAGCTTGGGGCGGAAAGAGACCCAGTACTTC
CDR3: CASSLGRKETQYF

size: few
J: TRBJ2-6
D: TRBD2
V: TRBV4-1
DNA: TGCGCCAGCAGCCAAGCCCGGGGGGGGTCTGGGGCCAACGTCCTGACTTTC
CDR3: CASSQARGGSGANVLTF

size: .
J: TRBJ2-2
D: TRBD2
V: TRBV5-4
DNA: TGTGCCAGCAGGGGACTAGCGGGGGGGATTTCCGGGGAGCTGTTTTTT
CDR3: CASRGLAGGISGELFF

size: .
J: TRBJ1-3
D: .
V: TRBV6-5
DNA: TGTGCCAGCAGGGGAGACACCATATATTTT
CDR3: CASRGDTIYF

size: .
J: TRBJ1-1
D: .
V: TRBV9
DNA: TGTGCCAGCAGCGTAGTAGGAGGGAGCAACACTGAAGCTTTCTTT
CDR3: CASSVVGGSNTEAFF

size: .
J: TRBJ2-5
D: .
V: TRBV7-9
DNA: TGTGCCAGCAGCTTAGGGACAGGTGGACGATCATGGACTATGGGGACCCAGTACTTC
CDR3: CASSLGTGGRSWTMGTQYF

size: .
J: TRBJ2-3
D: .
V: TRBV7-8
DNA: TGTGCCAGCAGCCCCTGGGGGACTGGCACAGATACGCAGTATTTT
CDR3: CASSPWGTGTDTQYF

size: .
J: TRBJ1-3
D: TRBD1
V: TRBV27
DNA: TGTGCCAGTAACACAGGGGGCTCTGGAAACACCATATATTTT
CDR3: CASNTGGSGNTIYF

size: few
J: TRBJ1-5
D: .
V: TRBV10-3
DNA: TGTGCCATCAGCTCGGGAGACGGAAGCAATCAGCCCCAGCATTTT
CDR3: CAISSGDGSNQPQHF